These 15 T cell receptor beta chains share one sample of origin, sequenced in a study of blood T cell repertoires in COVID-19 (dated by TCRdb to the early 2020s). Preparation of the library involved the immunoSEQ multiplex PCR assay. Sourced from immuneACCESS, this table was stored by TCRdb with only in-frame sequences that have V and J called. A share of the clones is absent; for the studies checked, an unresolved V gene accounts for under half, and the remainder has no known explanation. The sample yields around 200,000 clones; roughly 83% were counted once. The ten largest account for 4.5% to 7% of the sample. Sequenced sample: PBMCs or T cells enriched from blood (not recorded which). These receptors were obtained from a man aged 40-50 years with acute COVID-19.

This chain links TRBV19 with TRBJ2-7; 9 bases are shared with TRBD2. Germline CDR1 and CDR2: LNHDA and SQIVND (reference sequence). The CDR3 has 15 residues. Germline trimming cut 8 bases from V and 5 bases from J; bases unmatched to any gene: 13. The CDR3 DNA follows: TGTGCCAGTCGTGCTTTTAGCGGGAGAGAGAACGAGCAGTACTTC. This codes for CASRAFSGRENEQYF.

This clone was seen once. This sequence joins TRBV4-1 and TRBJ1-5, with 8 bases matching TRBD1. This CDR3 contains 14 residues. V dropped 5 bases and J dropped 6; count of bases not matched to a gene: 6. Germline values: CDR1 MGHRA, CDR2 YSYEKL. For the CDR3, the DNA is TGCGCCAGCAGCTACCGGACAGGGACTCAGCCCCAGCATTTT. This translates into CASSYRTGTQPQHF.

The V and J genes are TRBV7-9 and TRBJ1-1; D might be TRBD1 (6 bases). CDR3 length: 14 residues. Trimming removed 5 bases from V and 1 base from J, with 11 bases in between. From germline, CDR1 is SEHNR and CDR2 FQNEAQ (reference sequence). CDR3 sequence: CASSDPGQNTEAFF. Here the CDR3 DNA reads TGTGCCAGCAGCGACCCGGGACAGAACACTGAAGCTTTCTTT.

The CDR3 loop reads CASSPHGAGGPSTDTQYF. CDR3 coding DNA: TGTGCCAGCAGCCCCCACGGAGCGGGGGGTCCTAGCACAGATACGCAGTATTTT. The chain recombines TRBV5-5 with TRBJ2-3; 9 bases line up with TRBD2. With V trimmed by 4 bases and J by 0 bases, 12 bases remained unmatched. CDR3 length equals 18 residues. Germline V gene lookup returns CDR1 SGHKS and CDR2 YYEKEE (reference sequence). Together with reference TRBV5-5 and TRBJ2-3, the CDR3 gives the full variable domain: DAGVTQSPTHLIKTRGQQVTLRCSPISGHKSVSWYQQVLGQGPQFIFQYYEKEERGRGNFPDRFSARQFPNYSSELNVNALLLGDSALYLCASSPHGAGGPSTDTQYFGPGTRLTVL.

The CDR3 DNA reads TGCGCCAGCAGCCATATCACCGGGACAGGGGATGAGACCCAGTACTTC. Residues: CASSHITGTGDETQYF. The rearrangement links TRBV4-1 to TRBJ2-5, with 10 bases lining up with TRBD1. Germline lookup yields CDR1 MGHRA and CDR2 YSYEKL. The CDR3 consists of 16 residues. V shed 3 bases, J shed 5 bases, and the junction held 9 bases outside the gene matches.

The V and J genes are TRBV29-1 and TRBJ1-2; tentatively, D is TRBD1 (5 bases). The CDR3 has 14 amino acids. Per germline, CDR1 SQVTM and CDR2 ANQGSEA. Trimming cost V 7 bases and J 2 bases, with 17 bases left between them. The CDR3 is CSARVGSGNYGYTF. Written as DNA, the CDR3 is TGCAGCGCTAGGGTGGGATCAGGGAACTATGGCTACACCTTC.

The CDR3 DNA reads as TGTGCCAGCAGCACCCGAGAGGGGAGACAGGGGGATCGCTACACCTTC. It specifies CASSTREGRQGDRYTF. The chain joins TRBV9 to TRBJ1-2; 9 nucleotides align to TRBD1. The CDR3 extends over 16 amino acids. Trimming removed 4 bases from V and 9 bases from J; junction bases left unmatched: 16. The germline gives CDR1 SGDLS, CDR2 YYNGEE.

This clone came up once. The chain recombines TRBV29-1 with TRBJ2-3, with TRBD1 identical over 7 bases. The junction had 7 bases not matched to a gene; V was cut back by 5 bases and J by 2 bases. Germline CDR1 and CDR2: SQVTM and ANQGSEA. The CDR3 has 14 residues. This CDR3 is CSVCRQGNTDTQYF. The CDR3 DNA sequence: TGCAGCGTTTGTAGACAGGGAAACACAGATACGCAGTATTTT.

The chain couples TRBV6-5 to TRBJ2-3; TRBD2 matches 10 bases. The trim removed 8 bases at V and 4 bases at J, leaving 6 bases unmatched. CDR1 and CDR2 from the germline V gene are MNHEY and SVGAGI. CDR3 size: 14 residues. This CDR3 is CASAASGRPDTQYF. DNA for the CDR3: TGTGCCAGCGCGGCTAGCGGGAGACCAGATACGCAGTATTTT.

This chain connects TRBV7-6 to TRBJ2-7; D is undetermined. CDR1 and CDR2 (germline): SGHVS, FNYEAQ. The CDR3 runs to 14 residues. The V end was cut by 5 bases, the J end by 1 base, with 12 bases between. The CDR3 region has the DNA TGTGCCAGCAGCCCAGCCCCACAGTCCTACGAGCAGTACTTC. Its protein product is CASSPAPQSYEQYF.

The chain carries TRBV24-1 and TRBJ2-2; 8 bases align to TRBD2. Germline V gene lookup returns CDR1 KGHDR and CDR2 SFDVKD. This CDR3 comprises 17 residues. Unmatched junction bases numbered 7, after V lost 0 bases and J lost 5 bases. Here the CDR3 DNA reads TGTGCCACCAGTGATTTGGCCGGCGGGAGGAGAACCGGGGAGCTGTTTTTT. It translates to CATSDLAGGRRTGELFF.

The gene calls are TRBV24-1 and TRBJ2-1; 9 bases align to TRBD1. This CDR3 region has 15 residues. Trimming took 3 bases from V and 7 from J; bases not matched to a gene: 6. Germline-derived CDR1 and CDR2 are KGHDR and SFDVKD. The CDR3 DNA reads TGTGCCACCAGTGATATGTGGACAGGGGTGAATGAGCAGTTCTTC. Its translation: CATSDMWTGVNEQFF.

The chain employs TRBV18 and TRBJ2-3, with 10 bases fitting TRBD1. This CDR3 spans 12 amino acids. Germline assignment: CDR1 KGHSH and CDR2 LQKENI. V shed 6 bases and J 10 bases; nucleotides not matched to a gene: 4. The CDR3 DNA is TGTGCCAGCTCCCCCGGGACAGGGGCGCAGTATTTT. Protein product: CASSPGTGAQYF.

This chain links TRBV5-1 with TRBJ2-7; TRBD1 agrees at 8 bases. V was pared by 3 bases and J by 7 bases, with 6 bases of the junction left unmatched. Germline CDR1 SGHRS, CDR2 YFSETQ. The CDR3 is made up of 13 amino acids. Here the CDR3 DNA reads TGCGCCAGCAGCTCCGGAGGACAGGGAGAGCAGTACTTC. Encoded protein: CASSSGGQGEQYF.

The V gene is TRBV7-3, the J gene TRBJ2-3; maybe TRBD2 (5 bases). V gave up 3 bases and J gave up 2 bases, with 6 bases separating them. The length of the CDR3 is 13 residues. The germline V gene has CDR1 SGHTA and CDR2 FQGTGA. The CDR3 DNA sequence: TGTGCCAGCAGCTTCGACTACACAGATACGCAGTATTTT. Translating it yields CASSFDYTDTQYF.